One sample yielded the 2 T cell receptor beta chains listed below, sequenced in a study of blood T cell repertoires in COVID-19. Only in-frame clones appear in the TCRdb table, and some are missing; sequencing was by immunoSEQ multiplex PCR. In the table there are 180,000 or so clones, approximately 86% of which are singletons. Sequencing was done on a sample of peripheral blood. All receptors come from a woman older than 75 in a cohort sampled during active or convalescent COVID-19.

Points on this clone: Its ends do not fully match the called genes, so a read error is possible. The V call is TRBV6-5, the J call TRBJ1-1, with TRBD1 identical over 7 bases. CDR1 and CDR2 from the germline V gene are MNHEY and SVGAGI. This CDR3 spans 14 amino acids. The CDR3 sequence is CASIYRGSGTEAFF. The DNA of the CDR3 is TGTGCCAGCATTTACAGGGGATCGGGCACTGAAGCTTTCTTT.

The chain links TRBV5-6 to TRBJ2-2, with D possibly matching TRBD2 (6 bases). Trimming left V 7 bases short and J 5 bases short, with 12 bases between. Germline values: CDR1 SGHDT, CDR2 YYEEEE. The CDR3 extends over 13 amino acids. In nucleotides, the CDR3 is TGTGCCAGCGGGGGGAGGCGAACCGGGGAGCTGTTTTTT. Its protein is CASGGRRTGELFF.